One sample yielded the 32 T cell receptor beta chains listed below, sequenced in a study of T cell responses to AZD1222 COVID-19 vaccine. TCRdb's table, derived via immunoSEQ multiplex PCR, lists solely in-frame clones and lacks some. The repertoire has more than 100,000 clones, 80% to 95% of them found once; the top ten carry roughly 2%. The starting material was peripheral blood, obtained 28 days after the second AZD1222 dose. The receptors shown here come from an adult who received the AZD1222 COVID-19 vaccine.

V gene TRBV19 combines with J gene TRBJ1-2, with a possible D match to TRBD1 (6 bases). The V end was cut by 6 bases, the J end by 0 bases, with 20 bases between. Germline values: CDR1 LNHDA, CDR2 SQIVND (reference sequence). This CDR3 is built from 17 residues. CDR3 sequence reads: CASSPRGGTSSNYGYTF. The DNA for the CDR3 is TGTGCCAGTAGCCCCCGAGGGGGGACGTCTTCTAACTATGGCTACACCTTC.

The chain carries TRBV10-3 and TRBJ1-2; D not certain. V was shortened by 3 bases and J by 3 bases, with 11 bases between the two germline ends. Germline V gives CDR1 ENHRY, CDR2 SYGVKD. The CDR3 totals 14 residues. The chain's CDR3 is CAISEGGSYYGYTF. The CDR3 bases are TGTGCCATCAGTGAAGGCGGCAGTTACTATGGCTACACCTTC.

The chain joins TRBV27 to TRBJ1-1; D unclear. Between the trimmed V and J ends, which lost 3 bases and 1 base, there was a span of 12 bases. Germline CDR1 and CDR2: MNHEY and SMNVEV (reference sequence). This CDR3 is 15 amino acids long. This CDR3 is CASSFGVGWNTEAFF. The CDR3 bases are TGTGCCAGCAGTTTTGGTGTGGGATGGAACACTGAAGCTTTCTTT.

The chain links TRBV7-3 to TRBJ1-1, with no clear D. V lost 2 bases and J 4 bases, leaving 11 bases between the germline ends. The CDR3 covers 14 residues. The germline CDR1 and CDR2 sequences are SGHTA and FQGTGA. CDR3: CASSLLTGITEAFF. DNA of the CDR3: TGTGCCAGCAGCTTACTTACCGGGATCACTGAAGCTTTCTTT. Filled out from reference TRBV7-3 and TRBJ1-1, the complete variable domain reads GAGVSQTPSNKVTEKGKYVELRCDPISGHTALYWYRQSLGQGPEFLIYFQGTGAADDSGLPNDRFFAVRPEGSVSTLKIQRTERGDSAVYLCASSLLTGITEAFFGQGTRLTVV.

V is TRBV5-1 and J is TRBJ2-7, with 9 positions matching TRBD1. The CDR3 extends over 15 amino acids. Germline loops: CDR1 SGHRS, CDR2 YFSETQ. V was clipped by 0 bases and J by 2 bases; unmatched bases: 3. CDR3 amino acids: CASSLEGQGTYEQYF. CDR3 bases: TGCGCCAGCAGCTTGGAGGGACAGGGAACCTACGAGCAGTACTTC.

V usage is TRBV24-1 and J usage is TRBJ2-5, with 9 positions matching TRBD1. The CDR3 spans 15 residues. V dropped 5 bases and J dropped 2; count of bases not matched to a gene: 5. Germline CDR1 and CDR2: KGHDR and SFDVKD. CDR3 DNA sequence: TGTGCCACCAGTGGAGGACAGGGGCGACAAGAGACCCAGTACTTC. It is translated as CATSGGQGRQETQYF.

The chain is built from TRBV6-5 and TRBJ1-1; the match to TRBD1 covers 10 bases. The germline V gene has CDR1 MNHEY and CDR2 SVGAGI. With V trimmed by 7 bases and J by 5 bases, 4 bases remained unmatched. This CDR3 is 13 amino acids long. CDR3 DNA: TGTGCCAGCAACCTGGGACAGGGGACTGAAGCTTTCTTT. Its translation: CASNLGQGTEAFF.

The table lists this clone with a few counts. The V call is TRBV27, the J call TRBJ1-1; 8 bases agree with TRBD1. Germline V gene data show CDR1 as MNHEY and CDR2 as SMNVEV (reference sequence). The CDR3 has 14 residues. With V trimmed by 3 bases and J by 5 bases, 5 bases remained unmatched. The CDR3 DNA reads TGTGCCAGCAGTTTCGGACAGGGTAGAACTGAAGCTTTCTTT. The encoded protein is CASSFGQGRTEAFF.

CDR3 in amino acids: CASSLAGAGANVLTF. CDR3 nucleotides: TGTGCCAGCAGTTTAGCCGGGGCTGGGGCCAACGTCCTGACTTTC. The chain employs TRBV27 and TRBJ2-6; TRBD2 is a possible D gene (5 bases). The CDR3 runs 15 residues. Germline lookup yields CDR1 MNHEY and CDR2 SMNVEV (reference sequence). V dropped 2 bases and J dropped 2 bases, with 7 bases sitting between them.

This clone came up once. The chain links TRBV9 to TRBJ2-5; 8 bases fit TRBD2. Per germline, CDR1 SGDLS and CDR2 YYNGEE. With 0 bases clipped from V and 5 bases from J, the junction kept 15 bases outside the gene matches. The CDR3 consists of 18 residues. The CDR3 DNA follows: TGTGCCAGCAGCGTAGGAGTATTAGCGGGGCGGCGAGGGGAGACCCAGTACTTC. It encodes CASSVGVLAGRRGETQYF.

The CDR3 nucleotides are TGTGCCAGCAGCCTGAGTCCGGACAATGAGCAGTTCTTC. It translates to CASSLSPDNEQFF. V and J are TRBV9 and TRBJ2-1; no reliable D call. The CDR3 runs to 13 residues. CDR1 and CDR2 from the germline V gene are SGDLS and YYNGEE. V lost 4 bases and J 5 bases, leaving 10 bases between the germline ends.

The table lists this clone with a count of one. At one boundary the junction diverges from the germline segment, which might be a read error. CDR3 residues: CASSTGLADYNEQFF. The CDR3 coding sequence is TGTGCTAGCAGCACCGGACTAGCGGATTACAATGAGCAGTTCTTC. This chain connects TRBV7-7 to TRBJ2-1, with 10 bases fitting TRBD2. The CDR3 spans 15 residues. CDR1 SSHAT and CDR2 FNYEAQ come from the germline V gene (reference sequence). The full variable domain, rest sourced from reference TRBV7-7 and TRBJ2-1, is GAGVSQSPRYKVTKRGQDVTLRCDPISSHATLYWYQQALGQGPEFLTYFNYEAQPDKSGLPSDRFSAERPEGSISTLTIQRTEQRDSAMYRCASSTGLADYNEQFFGPGTRLTVL.

The rearrangement joins TRBV19 to TRBJ1-5; TRBD1 is a possible D gene (6 bases). CDR1 is LNHDA and CDR2 is SQIVND in the germline V gene (reference sequence). The CDR3 sequence is 14 residues long. V dropped 7 bases and J dropped 6 bases, with 16 bases sitting between them. The CDR3 nucleotides read TGTGCCAGTACCCCGTTGGCAGGGGTTCAGCCCCAGCATTTT. This translates into CASTPLAGVQPQHF.

The chain employs TRBV7-2 and TRBJ2-5, with 9 bases identical to TRBD1. V lost 4 bases and J lost 2; bases outside the gene matches: 5. The CDR3 totals 15 residues. In germline, CDR1 is SGHTA, CDR2 FQGNSA. CDR3 residues: CASSSGQGLQETQYF. The CDR3 bases are TGTGCCAGCAGCTCGGGACAGGGCCTACAAGAGACCCAGTACTTC.

The chain couples TRBV6-4 to TRBJ1-6; 7 positions match TRBD1. CDR3 length: 15 amino acids. CDR1 MRHNA and CDR2 SNTAGT come from the germline V gene. The CDR3 sequence is CAGKLFRGGNSPLHF. CDR3 bases: TGTGCGGGGAAGCTGTTCAGGGGGGGAAATTCACCCCTCCACTTT.

The CDR3 DNA reads TGCGCCAGCAGCTTGGATACGGGCTACGCCCAAGAGACCCAGTACTTC. Translated: CASSLDTGYAQETQYF. V gene TRBV5-1 combines with J gene TRBJ2-5, with D unclear. Looked up from germline, CDR1 is SGHRS and CDR2 is YFSETQ. The CDR3 runs to 16 residues. V lost 0 bases to trimming and J lost 1 base, with 13 bases between them.

This rearrangement joins TRBV6-1 to TRBJ1-1, with D maybe TRBD1 (5 bases). Trimming cost V 4 bases and J 0 bases, with 15 bases left between them. The CDR3 is made up of 16 amino acids. The germline V gene has CDR1 MNHNS and CDR2 SASEGT. CDR3 nucleotides: TGTGCCAGCAGTGGGACCTACCAGGGCATGAACACTGAAGCTTTCTTT. Translating it yields CASSGTYQGMNTEAFF.

This chain uses TRBV27 with TRBJ2-3; D ambiguous. In germline, CDR1 is MNHEY, CDR2 SMNVEV (reference sequence). Deletions cut 6 bases from V and 0 bases from J, with 10 bases between. The CDR3 is made up of 14 amino acids. CDR3 DNA sequence: TGTGCCAGCAGGAGCGATACTAGCACAGATACGCAGTATTTT. This codes for CASRSDTSTDTQYF.

The chain links TRBV18 to TRBJ1-2, with a possible D match to TRBD1 (5 bases). The V and J ends lost 2 bases and 1 base respectively, with 8 bases between them. Germline CDR1 KGHSH, CDR2 LQKENI. This CDR3 is built from 14 residues. The CDR3 nucleotides are TGTGCCAGCTCACCAGCAGGGATTAACTATGGCTACACCTTC. Translated: CASSPAGINYGYTF.

The chain has TRBV6-1 and TRBJ1-4; D unclear. The CDR3 is 14 residues long. V lost 1 base to trimming and J lost 8 bases, with 11 bases between them. The germline CDR1 and CDR2 sequences are MNHNS and SASEGT. CDR3 in amino acids: CASSEGHLIEKLFF. In DNA form, the CDR3 reads TGTGCCAGCAGTGAAGGCCACCTAATCGAAAAACTGTTTTTT.

The chain joins TRBV19 to TRBJ2-3; D gene ambiguous. The V gene lost 4 bases and the J gene lost 6 bases, with 20 bases spanning the gap. Per germline, CDR1 LNHDA and CDR2 SQIVND (reference sequence). This CDR3 has 16 amino acids. The CDR3, as DNA: TGTGCCAGTAGTACCCTTCCCCGGCGACCCACGGATACGCAGTATTTT. Its protein is CASSTLPRRPTDTQYF.

The chain has TRBV5-1 and TRBJ2-3; 13 bases map to TRBD2. Germline assignment: CDR1 SGHRS and CDR2 YFSETQ. The CDR3 contains 16 residues. V dropped 2 bases and J dropped 4; count of bases not matched to a gene: 4. CDR3: CASSFTSGGGADTQYF. The CDR3 DNA reads as TGCGCCAGCAGCTTCACTAGCGGGGGGGGCGCAGATACGCAGTATTTT. The variable domain in full, with the rest retrieved from reference TRBV5-1 and TRBJ2-3, is KAGVTQTPRYLIKTRGQQVTLSCSPISGHRSVSWYQQTPGQGLQFLFEYFSETQRNKGNFPGRFSGRQFSNSRSEMNVSTLELGDSALYLCASSFTSGGGADTQYFGPGTRLTVL.

The chain joins TRBV27 to TRBJ1-5, with a possible D match to TRBD1 (5 bases). From germline, CDR1 is MNHEY and CDR2 SMNVEV (reference sequence). The CDR3 length is 13 residues. Trimming cost V 3 bases and J 5 bases, with 8 bases left between them. The CDR3, as DNA: TGTGCCAGCAGTTTTGCGGGGGATCAGCCCCAGCATTTT. Translated: CASSFAGDQPQHF.

This chain joins TRBV28 and TRBJ1-6; D gene unclear. The V gene lost 6 bases and the J gene lost 8 bases, with 11 bases spanning the gap. Germline CDR1 reads MDHEN; CDR2 reads SYDVKM. This CDR3 is built from 13 residues. CDR3 sequence: CASREHVDSPLHF. The CDR3 DNA is TGTGCCAGCAGAGAGCACGTAGATTCACCCCTCCACTTT.

The chain couples TRBV20-1 to TRBJ1-4; TRBD1 aligns across 8 bases. Germline V lookup: CDR1 DFQATT, CDR2 SNEGSKA (reference sequence). Losses at the gene ends were 5 bases for V and 8 bases for J; bases not matched to a gene: 1. This CDR3 region has 11 residues. The DNA for the CDR3 is TGCAGTGCTCGGGACAGGGAAAAACTGTTTTTT. Its protein product is CSARDREKLFF.

This chain uses TRBV7-2 with TRBJ1-2; weak D call: TRBD1 (5 bases). Trimming shortened V by 6 bases and J by 6 bases, and 11 bases separated the two germline ends. This CDR3 has 12 residues. The germline V gene encodes CDR1 SGHTA and CDR2 FQGNSA. CDR3 sequence reads: CASSPWGNGYTF. CDR3 in DNA: TGTGCCAGCAGTCCCTGGGGGAATGGCTACACCTTC. Supplemented by reference TRBV7-2 and TRBJ1-2, the full variable domain reads GAGVSQSPSNKVTEKGKDVELRCDPISGHTALYWYRQSLGQGLEFLIYFQGNSAPDKSGLPSDRFSAERTGGSVSTLTIQRTQQEDSAVYLCASSPWGNGYTFGSGTRLTVV.

This chain joins TRBV7-6 and TRBJ2-3, with D possibly matching TRBD2 (6 bases). CDR1 and CDR2 (germline): SGHVS, FNYEAQ. This CDR3 spans 16 amino acids. V shed 5 bases and J shed 4 bases, with 19 bases lying between them. The CDR3 DNA follows: TGTGCCAGCAGCCGAGGGACGGCCGGGGGTCCAGATACGCAGTATTTT. It codes for CASSRGTAGGPDTQYF.

The chain recombines TRBV19 with TRBJ1-4; TRBD1 matches at 7 bases. The CDR3 is 15 amino acids. With 6 bases clipped from V and 3 bases from J, the junction kept 7 bases outside the gene matches. Germline-derived CDR1 and CDR2 are LNHDA and SQIVND (reference sequence). Here the CDR3 DNA reads TGTGCCAGTAGCAGGGGACAGTCCCCTAATGAAAAACTGTTTTTT. Amino acids: CASSRGQSPNEKLFF.

The rearrangement uses TRBV9 and TRBJ1-1; TRBD1 matches at 7 bases. CDR3 length equals 14 residues. J lost 0 bases, V lost 4 bases, and 3 bases had no gene match. Germline V gene lookup returns CDR1 SGDLS and CDR2 YYNGEE. The chain's CDR3 is CASSPGTVNTEAFF. CDR3 nucleotide sequence: TGTGCCAGCAGCCCTGGGACAGTGAACACTGAAGCTTTCTTT.

This chain connects TRBV5-8 to TRBJ2-1, with 11 bases matching TRBD2. V lost 0 bases, J lost 7 bases, and 3 bases stayed unmatched. The CDR3 has 15 amino acids. Germline V gene sequence: CDR1 SGHTS, CDR2 YDEGEE. The CDR3 spells CASSLELAGGNEQFF. CDR3 nucleotides: TGTGCCAGCAGCTTGGAGCTAGCGGGGGGTAATGAGCAGTTCTTC.

This rearrangement joins TRBV18 to TRBJ1-4, with D perhaps TRBD1 (6 bases). The V gene's germline CDR1 is KGHSH and CDR2 LQKENI. The ends were cut back, 4 bases at V and 7 bases at J, with 25 bases in the middle. CDR3 length: 18 amino acids. The CDR3 nucleotides are TGTGCCAGCTCACTAAGGTCCCCAGTGGGGGGCCCGGGTGAAAAACTGTTTTTT. Amino acid sequence: CASSLRSPVGGPGEKLFF.

The rearrangement joins TRBV7-2 to TRBJ2-3; 8 bases fit TRBD2. This CDR3 contains 15 residues. After removal of 5 bases from V and 2 bases from J, the junction contained 6 bases not matched to a gene. The V gene's germline CDR1 is SGHTA and CDR2 FQGNSA. In nucleotides, the CDR3 is TGTGCCAGCAGCATCCAAGCGGGAGCCACAGATACGCAGTATTTT. This gives the protein CASSIQAGATDTQYF.